Listed below are T cell receptor beta chains from one sample, sequenced in a study of cytomegalovirus exposure and HLA in healthy donors. Only in-frame clones appear in the TCRdb table, and some are missing; sequencing was by immunoSEQ multiplex PCR. The data hold about 120,000 clones, with roughly 80% observed a single time. Source material: PBMCs. The source of these receptors is a female donor in good health and CMV-seropositive. The CDR3 runs from the conserved cysteine through the conserved F or W. D genes are given only for firm matches. A row's size may be missing; if present it is once, few, many or a size class.

>TRBV6-4|NA|TRBJ2-1|TRBD2
TGTGCCAGCAGTGACAGCGGGACTAGCGGATACAATGAGCAGTTCTTC
CASSDSGTSGYNEQFF
>TRBV7-8|NA|TRBJ1-5|NA
TGTGCCAGCAGCCAGGGACATCGGCAGCCCCAGCATTTT
CASSQGHRQPQHF
>TRBV5-1|NA|TRBJ1-6|NA
TGCGCCAGCAAGAAGGGGGAAGAGAATTCACCCCTCCACTTT
CASKKGEENSPLHF
>TRBV5-4|NA|TRBJ2-7|NA
TGTGCCAGCAGCTTGGACGGGACTCCAGGGCACGAGCAGTACTTC
CASSLDGTPGHEQYF
>TRBV7-3|once|TRBJ1-1|TRBD1
TGTGCCAGCAGTCGGACAGGGGGCGAAGACGCTGAAGCTTTCTTT
CASSRTGGEDAEAFF
>TRBV19|NA|TRBJ2-3|TRBD2
TGTGCCAGTAGGACCCGGGGGAGGGGCGGCCCAGATACGCAGTATTTT
CASRTRGRGGPDTQYF
>TRBV7-3|NA|TRBJ2-3|NA
TGTGCCAGCAGCTTAACACCGGCAGATACGCAGTATTTT
CASSLTPADTQYF
>TRBV2|many|TRBJ2-7|NA
TGTGCCAGCAGTGAAGCGTCAGTTACCTACGAGCAGTACTTC
CASSEASVTYEQYF
>TRBV2|once|TRBJ1-1|TRBD1
TGTGCCAGCAGTACCGACAGGGGGCGAACGAGTGAAGCTTTCTTT
CASSTDRGRTSEAFF
>TRBV5-1|NA|TRBJ2-2|TRBD1
TGCGCCAGCAGCCTGGGACAGATCCACACCGGGGAGCTGTTTTTT
CASSLGQIHTGELFF
>TRBV6-5|NA|TRBJ1-2|NA
TGTGCCAGCAGGAAAGGGACATACTATGGCTACACCTTC
CASRKGTYYGYTF
>TRBV30|NA|TRBJ2-2|NA
TGTGCCTGGACGGTGGGGACAACACACGGGGAGCTGTTTTTT
CAWTVGTTHGELFF
>TRBV19|NA|TRBJ2-1|NA
TGTGCCAGTACGGTCTTGGCAGGGACATACAATGAGCAGTTCTTC
CASTVLAGTYNEQFF
>TRBV30|NA|TRBJ1-5|TRBD1
TGTGCCTGGAGCGGGAAGGACAGGGGGCGCGGGCAGCCCCAGCATTTT
CAWSGKDRGRGQPQHF
>TRBV27|NA|TRBJ2-6|TRBD1
TGTGCCAGCAGGGACGAAAAGGGGGCGCCTGGGGCCAACGTCCTGACTTTC
CASRDEKGAPGANVLTF
>TRBV9|NA|TRBJ1-5|NA
TGTGCCAGCAGCGCCACAGGGACTACCGGTGGGCCCCAGCATTTT
CASSATGTTGGPQHF
>TRBV6-6|NA|TRBJ1-6|TRBD1
TGTGCCGGCAAGGGGGCGTTGAATTCACCCCTCCACTTT
CAGKGALNSPLHF
>TRBV7-6|NA|TRBJ2-7|TRBD2
TGTGCCAGCAGCGTCCGGACTAGCGGGGACGACGAGCAGTACTTC
CASSVRTSGDDEQYF
>TRBV5-4|once|TRBJ2-5|TRBD1
TGTGCCAGCAGCAGGCGGACAGGGGAAGAGACCCAGTACTTC
CASSRRTGEETQYF
>TRBV6-1|once|TRBJ1-3|NA
TGTGCCAGCAGTCCGGGGACACTCGGAAACACCATATATTTT
CASSPGTLGNTIYF
>TRBV5-4|NA|TRBJ1-1|TRBD1
TGTGCCAGCAGCCCGAGACAGGGCCCTGACACTGAAGCTTTCTTT
CASSPRQGPDTEAFF
>TRBV7-8|NA|TRBJ1-6|TRBD1
TGTGCCAGCAGCTTAGATAGGGGGCATCCCCTCCACTTT
CASSLDRGHPLHF
>TRBV5-4|few|TRBJ2-5|TRBD1
TGTGCCAGCGGTTATCGGGACAGCCAGACCCAGTACTTC
CASGYRDSQTQYF